This T cell receptor beta chain is from a study of T cells after yellow fever vaccination. Study conclusions and caveats: Abundant clonotypes from the bulk population could get into FACS-sorted repertoires as contaminants. Peaking on day 5 versus 15, the secondary response was faster but weaker.

TCRdb recomputed calls from the 5' RACE reads with MiXCR, one row per CDR3 protein. The repertoire has approximately 30,000 distinct CDR3 sequences, nearly 4.5% of them found once; the top ten carry 35% to 50%. Germline CDR1 and CDR2: SGHAT and FQNNGV. Unmatched junction bases numbered 10, after V lost 8 bases and J lost 3 bases. The CDR3 extends over 14 amino acids. Many counts were recorded for this clonotype. As yet, its antigen is unknown. This specimen consisted of CD8+ T cells sorted from PBMCs, obtained 5 days after the yellow fever booster vaccination. This rearrangement joins TRBV11-2 to TRBJ2-7; 7 bases fit TRBD2. The sequence derives from a man under 40 who received the YFV17D yellow fever vaccine. This CDR3 reads CASSGEGRGYEQYF. DNA of the CDR3: TGTGCCAGCTCCGGGGAGGGGAGAGGCTACGAGCAGTACTTC.